This T cell receptor (beta chain) was found in a study of cytomegalovirus exposure and HLA in healthy donors. Across the study: Per a later analysis, the 666 first-cohort and fewer than 150 validation repertoires shared one platform. Findings of the study overall: Subsequent analysis found a tendency for first-cohort TCR clusters to co-occur within the 120 validation repertoires. The study listed under 200 cytomegalovirus-associated TCR beta chains.

A roughly 120-subject validation cohort, separate from the approximately 670-subject first cohort, supplied the donors. With regard to this clone: Its specificity is not known.

Some clones are missing from TCRdb's copy, which holds only in-frame ones; the method was immunoSEQ multiplex PCR. The repertoire consists of 200,000 to 250,000 clones, with approximately 87% occurring once and the leading ten covering around 5.6%. This receptor was obtained from a woman younger than 30 in good health and CMV-seronegative. Sequencing was done on a sample of PBMCs.

This CDR3 is CASTSARDQPQHF. CDR3 DNA sequence: TGTGCCAGCACGTCGGCTCGCGATCAGCCCCAGCATTTT. The rearrangement joins TRBV2 to TRBJ1-5; D not certain. CDR1 and CDR2 from the germline V gene are SNHLY and FYNNEI. Trimming shortened V by 7 bases and J by 5 bases, and 12 bases separated the two germline ends. The CDR3 spans 13 residues.